This entry lists 29 T cell receptor beta chains sequenced from one sample in a study of T-cell memory formation after mild COVID-19. TCRdb re-analysed the 5' RACE reads in MiXCR, keeping a single row per CDR3 protein. This sample has a few hundred thousand distinct CDR3 sequences, with about a fifth found just once. Sequencing was carried out using PBMCs or a T cell subset sorted from them (not recorded which). The source is an adult woman who had mild COVID-19 (a few samples of this study predate the infection). Cell type and time point are not known.

This clonotype was seen more than once but under ten times. The J gene is TRBJ2-7, the V gene TRBV12-3 or TRBV12-4; a weak D match, TRBD1 (6 bases). V lost 1 base and J 4 bases, leaving 8 bases between the germline ends. CDR3 length: 13 residues. For the CDR3, the DNA is TGTGCCAGCAGTTTAGATGGACAGTACGAGCAGTACTTC. Its translation: CASSLDGQYEQYF.

The chain employs TRBV27 and TRBJ2-1, with 7 bases lining up with TRBD1. V gave up 2 bases and J gave up 14 bases; unmatched junction bases: 3. The CDR3 is 11 residues long. Germline CDR1 and CDR2: MNHEY and SMNVEV (reference sequence). The CDR3 reads CASSLRDREFF. The CDR3 DNA is TGTGCCAGCAGTTTACGGGACAGAGAGTTCTTC.

The chain combines TRBV29-1 with TRBJ1-1; D ambiguous. Germline values: CDR1 SQVTM, CDR2 ANQGSEA. With 7 bases removed from V and 2 bases from J, the gap between germline ends came to 14 bases. This CDR3 spans 13 amino acids. The CDR3: CSGSGQENTEAFF. For the CDR3, the DNA is TGCAGCGGCTCCGGTCAAGAAAACACTGAAGCTTTCTTT.

There are a few counts of this clonotype. This chain connects TRBV6-2 or TRBV6-3 to TRBJ2-1; the match to TRBD1 covers 8 bases. V dropped 2 bases and J dropped 3; count of bases not matched to a gene: 9. This CDR3 region has 17 residues. Germline CDR1 MNHEY, CDR2 SVGEGT. The CDR3: CASSYRRQGAVYNEQFF. The CDR3 DNA sequence: TGTGCCAGCAGTTACCGGCGGCAGGGGGCAGTCTACAATGAGCAGTTCTTC.

This clonotype was found many times. The genes are TRBV3-1 and TRBJ2-5; D is possibly TRBD2 (5 bases). This CDR3 has 14 amino acids. Trimming shortened V by 4 bases and J by 5 bases, and 14 bases separated the two germline ends. In germline, CDR1 is LGHDT, CDR2 YNNKEL (reference sequence). For the CDR3, the DNA is TGTGCCAGCAGCCCCCCCCGGCGCGGGGAGACCCAGTACTTC. Its translation: CASSPPRRGETQYF.

The V call is TRBV7-2, the J call TRBJ2-5; D gene unclear. CDR3 length: 11 amino acids. Germline values: CDR1 SGHTA, CDR2 FQGNSA. V lost 6 bases and J 4 bases, leaving 6 bases between the germline ends. Here the CDR3 DNA reads TGTGCCAGCAGATCCGTAGAGACCCAGTACTTC. This codes for CASRSVETQYF.

The chain employs TRBV7-9 and TRBJ2-7; 8 bases are shared with TRBD2. J lost 2 bases, V lost 5 bases, and 8 bases had no gene match. This CDR3 contains 15 residues. Germline CDR1 is SEHNR and CDR2 is FQNEAQ (reference sequence). DNA for the CDR3: TGTGCCAGCAGCCTTGGCGGGGGGTACGCCTACGAGCAGTACTTC. Amino acid sequence: CASSLGGGYAYEQYF.

This clonotype turned up a few times. The J gene is TRBJ2-1, the V gene TRBV7-3; 15 nucleotides line up with TRBD2. V lost 4 bases to trimming and J lost 1 base; unmatched junction nucleotides: 2. This CDR3 has 17 residues. Germline-derived CDR1 and CDR2 are SGHTA and FQGTGA. The CDR3 DNA is TGTGCCAGCAGCTCGGGACTAGCGGGGGGATCCTACAATGAGCAGTTCTTC. It encodes CASSSGLAGGSYNEQFF.

V usage is TRBV6-2 or TRBV6-3 and J usage is TRBJ2-1; 9 bases agree with TRBD2. V lost 5 bases and J lost 2; bases outside the gene matches: 7. The CDR3 contains 16 residues. Germline loops: CDR1 MNHEY, CDR2 SVGEGT. CDR3 residues: CASSNLAGRAYNEQFF. The CDR3 DNA reads as TGTGCCAGCAGTAACCTAGCGGGACGGGCCTACAATGAGCAGTTCTTC.

Written as DNA, the CDR3 is TGCAGCGTTCGTTCCGCTAGCGGGAGTTATGAGCAGTTCTTC. Protein: CSVRSASGSYEQFF. The chain couples TRBV29-1 to TRBJ2-1; 10 positions agree with TRBD2. Germline CDR1 and CDR2: SQVTM and ANQGSEA. The CDR3 contains 14 residues. The V gene end was trimmed by 5 bases and the J gene end by 8 bases; junction bases not matched to a gene: 9.

At least ten counts were recorded for this clonotype. V and J are TRBV9 and TRBJ2-7, with 8 positions matching TRBD2. The V and J ends lost 2 bases and 5 bases, in that order; junction bases with no gene match: 12. The CDR3 sequence is 16 residues long. Germline CDR1 and CDR2: SGDLS and YYNGEE. The CDR3 DNA reads TGTGCCAGCAGCGTCGGGGGGGGGAACCGTATCAACGAGCAGTACTTC. This encodes CASSVGGGNRINEQYF.

This clonotype was seen more than once but under ten times. This chain links TRBV5-4 with TRBJ2-3; a possible D gene is TRBD1 (9 bases). Germline V gives CDR1 SGHNT, CDR2 YYREEE (reference sequence). The CDR3 consists of 20 residues. The V end lost 1 base, the J end lost 6 bases, and 30 bases lay between the germline ends. The CDR3 bases are TGTGCCAGCAGCTTGACAGGGGGCAGGAAGGGAGCGGGAGTTAGGGATACGCAGTATTTT. Its translation is CASSLTGGRKGAGVRDTQYF.

This chain joins TRBV20-1 and TRBJ2-7; 7 nucleotides agree with TRBD2. This CDR3 is 13 amino acids long. The germline CDR1 and CDR2 sequences are DFQATT and SNEGSKA (reference sequence). After removal of 3 bases from V and 3 bases from J, the junction contained 5 bases not matched to a gene. CDR3 DNA: TGCAGTGCTAGGGGACGGGAGGACTACGAGCAGTACTTC. Translated: CSARGREDYEQYF.

The rearrangement uses TRBV7-9 and TRBJ1-1; D is uncertain. Trimming cost V 3 bases and J 7 bases, with 9 bases left between them. The CDR3 has 12 residues. CDR1 is SEHNR, CDR2 FQNEAQ, per germline (reference sequence). CDR3 region: CASSFPGLEAFF. Written as DNA, the CDR3 is TGTGCCAGCAGCTTCCCAGGACTTGAAGCTTTCTTT.

This clonotype was counted between two and nine times. The chain uses TRBV5-1 and TRBJ2-2, with D unresolved. The V gene's germline CDR1 is SGHRS and CDR2 YFSETQ. Trimming stripped 1 base from V and 4 bases from J, with 11 bases between. The CDR3 is 15 amino acids. The chain's CDR3 is CASSLTAPGTGELFF. CDR3 in DNA: TGCGCCAGCAGCTTGACGGCCCCGGGCACCGGGGAGCTGTTTTTT.

The CDR3 DNA sequence: TGTGCCAGCAGCCCCTTCGGCGGGGGGGCCGGGGAGCTGTTTTTT. Translating gives CASSPFGGGAGELFF. The chain employs TRBV27 and TRBJ2-2, with 9 positions matching TRBD2. Germline V lookup: CDR1 MNHEY, CDR2 SMNVEV (reference sequence). V dropped 6 bases and J dropped 6; count of bases not matched to a gene: 8. The CDR3 consists of 15 residues.

The V gene is TRBV12-3 or TRBV12-4, the J gene TRBJ1-1; 7 bases are shared with TRBD1. Unmatched junction bases numbered 7, after V lost 5 bases and J lost 4 bases. This CDR3 is built from 14 residues. The CDR3 nucleotides read TGTGCCAGCAGTCCTACAGGGGTGGGCACTGAAGCTTTCTTT. It yields the protein CASSPTGVGTEAFF.

This clonotype was seen a few times. The rearrangement links TRBV7-9 to TRBJ2-1; no clear D gene. CDR1 and CDR2 (germline): SEHNR, FQNEAQ (reference sequence). There are 11 residues in the CDR3. Trimming took off 2 bases at V and 10 bases at J, with 6 bases between the two ends. The CDR3 coding sequence is TGTGCCAGCAGCTTAAGGCCAGAGCAGTTCTTC. Its protein product is CASSLRPEQFF.

The V and J genes are TRBV24-1 and TRBJ2-1, with D perhaps matching TRBD2 (5 bases). The length of the CDR3 is 14 residues. V lost 4 bases and J 2 bases, leaving 8 bases between the germline ends. Germline V gives CDR1 KGHDR, CDR2 SFDVKD. Here the CDR3 reads CATSDPGAYNEQFF. The CDR3 bases are TGTGCCACCAGTGACCCCGGGGCCTACAATGAGCAGTTCTTC.

This clonotype was observed a few times. The CDR3 region is CASRQTGVGTEAFF. CDR3 nucleotide sequence: TGTGCCAGCAGGCAAACGGGGGTAGGCACTGAAGCTTTCTTT. The chain uses TRBV3-1 and TRBJ1-1; TRBD1 might be the D (5 bases). Germline values: CDR1 LGHDT, CDR2 YNNKEL (reference sequence). The V end lost 6 bases, the J end lost 4 bases, and 15 bases lay between the germline ends. This CDR3 has 14 residues.

This clonotype was observed a handful of times. This chain links TRBV4-3 with TRBJ2-7; maybe TRBD1 (5 bases). With 1 base removed from V and 3 bases from J, the gap between germline ends came to 10 bases. This CDR3 contains 14 residues. Germline-derived CDR1 and CDR2 are LGHNA and YSLEER. CDR3 sequence (DNA): TGCGCCAGCAGCCAAGTCGACAGTTACTACGAGCAGTACTTC. Translation gives CASSQVDSYYEQYF.

The genes are TRBV24-1 and TRBJ1-2, with D possibly TRBD1 on 6 matching bases. The CDR3 covers 13 residues. V was trimmed by 4 bases and J by 10 bases, leaving 15 bases between them. CDR1 is KGHDR, CDR2 SFDVKD, per germline. Written as DNA, the CDR3 is TGTGCCACCAGTGACTTTACAGGGACGGACTACACCTTC. Translated: CATSDFTGTDYTF.

The CDR3 DNA sequence: TGTGCCAGCAGCCAGTGGGACAGGTCCGGCTACGAGCAGTACTTC. Encoded protein: CASSQWDRSGYEQYF. The chain has TRBV3-1 and TRBJ2-7; 8 positions agree with TRBD1. Germline CDR1 LGHDT, CDR2 YNNKEL (reference sequence). Trimming removed 3 bases from V and 3 bases from J; junction bases left unmatched: 7. This CDR3 contains 15 residues.

The J gene is TRBJ2-1, the V gene TRBV14, with 8 bases fitting TRBD2. The CDR3 covers 15 residues. Per germline, CDR1 SGHDN and CDR2 FVKESK. The V segment lost 6 bases and the J segment 10 bases; nucleotides outside the gene matches: 14. In nucleotides, the CDR3 is TGTGCCAGCAGTCTCCAAGCGGGGGTCTACCCGGAGCAGTTCTTC. Translated: CASSLQAGVYPEQFF.

This clonotype was counted between two and nine times. This chain uses TRBV6-1 with TRBJ1-2, with D hard to call. Looked up from germline, CDR1 is MNHNS and CDR2 is SASEGT. V was trimmed by 4 bases and J by 2 bases, leaving 11 bases between them. The CDR3 has 14 residues. CDR3 in DNA: TGTGCCAGCAGTGCCCGGGCCGTGAACTATGGCTACACCTTC. Encoded protein: CASSARAVNYGYTF.

This clonotype was observed a handful of times. The J gene is TRBJ2-1, the V gene TRBV30, with TRBD1 matching over 8 bases. Germline V gene lookup returns CDR1 GTSNPN and CDR2 SVGIG (reference sequence). Germline trimming cut 2 bases from V and 9 bases from J; bases unmatched to any gene: 9. The CDR3 has 14 residues. The CDR3 DNA follows: TGTGCCTGGAGTAGTTGGACAGGGTATAGTGAGCAGTTCTTC. Translation gives CAWSSWTGYSEQFF.

J is TRBJ2-1 and V is TRBV24-1, with 8 nucleotides matching TRBD2. The CDR3 totals 14 residues. Per the germline V gene, CDR1 is KGHDR and CDR2 is SFDVKD. The V and J ends lost 4 bases and 9 bases, in that order; junction bases with no gene match: 7. CDR3 nucleotides: TGTGCCACCAGTGAGCTCGGGGGGGTCAGTGAGCAGTTCTTC. As protein: CATSELGGVSEQFF.

V and J are TRBV5-1 and TRBJ2-7, with D possibly being TRBD1 (6 bases). This CDR3 region has 13 residues. Germline V gives CDR1 SGHRS, CDR2 YFSETQ. Trimming removed 9 bases from V and 1 base from J, with 14 bases in between. CDR3 bases: TGCGCCACCGCCGCCGGGACATCCTACGAGCAGTACTTC. Translating it yields CATAAGTSYEQYF.

The chain has TRBV7-2 and TRBJ1-1; 9 nucleotides line up with TRBD1. Germline lookup yields CDR1 SGHTA and CDR2 FQGNSA. Germline trimming cut 5 bases from V and 4 bases from J; bases unmatched to any gene: 5. The CDR3 is 14 residues long. CDR3 in amino acids: CASSHRGLTTEAFF. The CDR3 nucleotides are TGTGCCAGCAGCCACAGGGGGCTAACCACTGAAGCTTTCTTT.